Included here is one T cell receptor beta chain sequence, with context. Its matching antigen is unknown. These data come from a study of cytomegalovirus exposure and HLA in healthy donors. PCR amplification relied on 60 Vbeta primers (plus 13 Jbeta primers). The table came from immunoSEQ multiplex PCR; TCRdb's copy has only in-frame clones and leaves some out. The sample carries about 130,000 clones, about two thirds recorded once. This CDR3 contains 15 residues. V was pared by 0 bases and J by 2 bases, with 10 bases between. CDR1 and CDR2 (germline): MNHEY, SVGAGI. The study's findings and limits: Common viral pathogens (according to a later analysis) appeared linked to several of the most significant clusters. The only immune exposure information that was available was CMV serostatus.

This sequence originates from a middle-aged man in good health and CMV-seropositive. The source material was PBMCs. The gene calls are TRBV6-5 and TRBJ1-1; tentative D call: TRBD1 (6 bases). The CDR3 nucleotides are TGTGCCAGCAGTTACTCCCGGGGGGGCAACACTGAAGCTTTCTTT. This translates into CASSYSRGGNTEAFF.